The 27 T cell receptor beta chains reported below all come from one sample, sequenced in a study of T cells in Graves' hyperthyroidism and ophthalmopathy. From RNA transcripts, TCR beta CDR3 regions were amplified. HTBI primers were used for first-round RT-PCR of the TCR CDR3. TCRdb re-called the multiplex PCR reads with MiXCR, one entry per CDR3 protein. The table records 300,000 to 450,000 distinct CDR3 sequences, 20% to 30% of them present only once. The sample was blood. Every receptor here comes from a man between 50 and 59 years old with Graves' hyperthyroidism.

This clonotype was seen a handful of times. The CDR3 loop reads CASSSIQGGYNEQFF. The CDR3 DNA reads TGCGCCAGCAGCTCTATTCAGGGTGGCTACAATGAGCAGTTCTTC. The gene calls are TRBV5-1 and TRBJ2-1, with D perhaps TRBD1 (5 bases). This CDR3 is built from 15 residues. The germline V gene encodes CDR1 SGHRS and CDR2 YFSETQ. V lost 3 bases to trimming and J lost 3 bases, with 13 bases between them.

This chain joins TRBV5-6 and TRBJ1-2; maybe TRBD1 (5 bases). Germline values: CDR1 SGHDT, CDR2 YYEEEE. The CDR3 has 13 residues. Trimming removed 1 base from V and 8 bases from J, with 12 bases in between. CDR3 region: CASSLSGHEGYTF. In DNA form, the CDR3 reads TGTGCCAGCAGCTTGTCTGGACACGAGGGCTACACCTTC. Based on the CDR3 plus reference TRBV5-6 and TRBJ1-2, the full variable domain is DAGVTQSPTHLIKTRGQQVTLRCSPKSGHDTVSWYQQALGQGPQFIFQYYEEEERQRGNFPDRFSGHQFPNYSSELNVNALLLGDSALYLCASSLSGHEGYTFGSGTRLTVV.

This clonotype was counted at least ten times. This chain uses TRBV28 with TRBJ1-1; no reliable D call. This CDR3 spans 14 amino acids. Germline-derived CDR1 and CDR2 are MDHEN and SYDVKM. Trimming took 5 bases from V and 3 from J, leaving 13 bases between them. CDR3 residues: CASSQGRRHTEAFF. For the CDR3, the DNA is TGTGCCAGCAGTCAAGGGAGACGGCACACTGAAGCTTTCTTT.

This clonotype showed up many times. The genes are TRBV10-3 and TRBJ2-3, with unresolved D. There are 14 residues in the CDR3. Germline assignment: CDR1 ENHRY and CDR2 SYGVKD. The V and J ends lost 6 bases and 6 bases respectively, with 16 bases between them. This CDR3 reads CAISATWGLDTQYF. The CDR3 DNA reads as TGTGCCATCAGCGCGACTTGGGGTTTGGATACGCAGTATTTT.

This clonotype turned up a few times. The chain couples TRBV5-1 to TRBJ2-3, with D unresolved. CDR1 and CDR2 from the germline V gene are SGHRS and YFSETQ. The CDR3 has 15 amino acids. V was clipped by 1 base and J by 1 base, with 10 bases between them. CDR3 coding DNA: TGCGCCAGCAGCTTGTTCCCCTCTGGCACAGATACGCAGTATTTT. This translates into CASSLFPSGTDTQYF. The full variable domain, completed using reference TRBV5-1 and TRBJ2-3, is KAGVTQTPRYLIKTRGQQVTLSCSPISGHRSVSWYQQTPGQGLQFLFEYFSETQRNKGNFPGRFSGRQFSNSRSEMNVSTLELGDSALYLCASSLFPSGTDTQYFGPGTRLTVL.

V is TRBV12-3 or TRBV12-4 and J is TRBJ1-1; a possible D gene is TRBD1 (6 bases). The CDR3 runs 13 residues. The germline V and J ends were trimmed by 6 bases and 3 bases, with 11 bases remaining between them. The CDR3 loop is CASSPQGHTEAFF. In DNA, the CDR3 is TGTGCCAGCAGCCCCCAGGGGCACACTGAAGCTTTCTTT.

The chain joins TRBV14 to TRBJ1-6; D remains unclear. Trimming took off 5 bases at V and 0 bases at J, with 8 bases between the two ends. The CDR3 has 15 residues. Germline loops: CDR1 SGHDN, CDR2 FVKESK. For the CDR3, the DNA is TGTGCCAGCAGCTGGTCTAGCTCCTATAATTCACCCCTCCACTTT. This sequence encodes CASSWSSSYNSPLHF.

The V gene is TRBV6-1, the J gene TRBJ1-6, with a weak D call TRBD1 (5 bases). The germline V gene has CDR1 MNHNS and CDR2 SASEGT. This CDR3 contains 14 residues. CDR3 sequence: CASSQAGLDSPLHF. CDR3 bases: TGTGCTTCTTCACAGGCCGGATTGGATTCACCCCTCCACTTT.

The chain employs TRBV5-1 and TRBJ2-1, with 9 bases lining up with TRBD1. Per germline, CDR1 SGHRS and CDR2 YFSETQ. The V segment lost 2 bases and the J segment 4 bases; nucleotides outside the gene matches: 4. The length of the CDR3 is 15 residues. CDR3 DNA sequence: TGCGCCAGCAGCTTCCGGACAGGGGAATACAATGAGCAGTTCTTC. Translated: CASSFRTGEYNEQFF.

V and J are TRBV6-2 or TRBV6-3 and TRBJ2-7, with TRBD2 identical over 16 bases. Germline CDR1 is MNHEY and CDR2 is SVGEGT. With V trimmed by 6 bases and J by 6 bases, 8 bases remained unmatched. The CDR3 consists of 16 residues. The DNA of the CDR3 is TGTGCCAGCAGCCCCACCGGGACTAGCGGGAGGGGCGAGCAGTACTTC. Protein sequence: CASSPTGTSGRGEQYF.

This clonotype showed up just a few times. The chain combines TRBV18 with TRBJ1-2; no clear D. V lost 0 bases to trimming and J lost 9 bases, with 17 bases between them. There are 15 residues in the CDR3. Germline values: CDR1 KGHSH, CDR2 LQKENI. The CDR3 reads CASSPPGRTYESYTF. The CDR3 DNA follows: TGTGCCAGCTCACCACCTGGGAGGACTTATGAGAGCTACACCTTC.

This clonotype turned up a few times. This chain joins TRBV5-1 and TRBJ2-3; the D call may be TRBD1 or TRBD2 (5 bases each). Trimming removed 0 bases at V and 5 bases at J, with 13 bases between. Germline assignment: CDR1 SGHRS and CDR2 YFSETQ. This CDR3 contains 15 residues. The CDR3 protein is CASSLGGSHIDTQYF. CDR3 DNA: TGCGCCAGCAGCTTGGGGGGGTCCCATATAGATACGCAGTATTTT.

The sample holds many counts of this clonotype. This chain uses TRBV27 with TRBJ2-3; D remains unclear. Per germline, CDR1 MNHEY and CDR2 SMNVEV (reference sequence). V was shortened by 2 bases and J by 2 bases, with 5 bases between the two germline ends. CDR3 length equals 13 residues. In DNA form, the CDR3 reads TGTGCCAGCAGTTTAGTGGCCACAGATACGCAGTATTTT. This translates into CASSLVATDTQYF.

On this clonotype itself: This may come from a read error, since a much larger clone is one base off. The chain joins TRBV28 to TRBJ2-7; possibly TRBD2 for D (6 bases). CDR1 is MDHEN and CDR2 is SYDVKM in the germline V gene. The V end lost 8 bases, the J end lost 3 bases, and 20 bases lay between the germline ends. The CDR3 totals 15 residues. DNA of the CDR3: TGTGCCAGCTGGCAGGGTCCCTCGGACTACTACGAGCAGTACTTC. Protein: CASWQGPSDYYEQYF.

This clonotype was found a few times. The genes are TRBV11-3 and TRBJ2-1; 7 bases map to TRBD2. J lost 4 bases, V lost 5 bases, and 11 bases had no gene match. The CDR3 is 16 amino acids. Germline V gene sequence: CDR1 SGHNT, CDR2 YENEEA. CDR3: CASSPRESGKYNEQFF. The CDR3 DNA reads TGTGCCAGCAGCCCGCGGGAGTCGGGTAAATACAATGAGCAGTTCTTC.

This clonotype was picked up a small number of times. The rearrangement links TRBV3-1 to TRBJ1-2, with D perhaps TRBD1 (5 bases). This CDR3 spans 13 amino acids. CDR1 LGHDT and CDR2 YNNKEL come from the germline V gene (reference sequence). Trimming cost V 5 bases and J 8 bases, with 15 bases left between them. The chain's CDR3 is CASSTGTGAGYTF. The DNA for the CDR3 is TGTGCCAGCAGCACGGGGACGGGAGCGGGCTACACCTTC.

The V call is TRBV19, the J call TRBJ2-5; D gene uncertain. The CDR3 has 14 residues. Trimming took 10 bases from V and 2 from J, leaving 17 bases between them. Germline V CDR1 and CDR2: LNHDA, SQIVND (reference sequence). CDR3 DNA: TGTGCCACTAAAAGGGCGGCAATTCAAGAGACCCAGTACTTC. Amino acid sequence: CATKRAAIQETQYF. Together with reference TRBV19 and TRBJ2-5, the CDR3 gives the full variable domain: DGGITQSPKYLFRKEGQNVTLSCEQNLNHDAMYWYRQDPGQGLRLIYYSQIVNDFQKGDIAEGYSVSREKKESFPLTVTSAQKNPTAFYLCATKRAAIQETQYFGPGTRLLVL.

This clonotype was observed a few times. The chain is built from TRBV7-3 and TRBJ2-3, with TRBD2 as a possible D gene (6 bases). The V and J ends lost 2 bases and 4 bases respectively, with 10 bases between them. The CDR3 has 14 amino acids. Germline V lookup: CDR1 SGHTA, CDR2 FQGTGA. This chain's CDR3 is CASSLLGEADTQYF. DNA of the CDR3: TGTGCCAGCAGCTTATTAGGGGAGGCAGATACGCAGTATTTT.

The gene calls are TRBV6-1 and TRBJ2-7; 9 bases fit TRBD1. V was pared by 5 bases and J by 0 bases, with 8 bases of the junction left unmatched. Per the germline V gene, CDR1 is MNHNS and CDR2 is SASEGT. The CDR3 covers 16 residues. The CDR3 nucleotides read TGTGCCAGCAGTTTTGCCGGGACAGGGATCTCCTACGAGCAGTACTTC. It encodes CASSFAGTGISYEQYF.

The V and J genes are TRBV6-1 and TRBJ2-3; 10 bases align to TRBD2. In germline, CDR1 is MNHNS, CDR2 SASEGT. J lost 3 bases, V lost 5 bases, and 5 bases had no gene match. CDR3 length equals 15 residues. CDR3 nucleotides: TGTGCCAGCAGTTCTAGCGGGAGAAAAACAGATACGCAGTATTTT. It specifies CASSSSGRKTDTQYF.

The table lists this clonotype with many counts. The chain has TRBV11-2 and TRBJ2-7; the D is unclear. Germline values: CDR1 SGHAT, CDR2 FQNNGV. There are 17 residues in the CDR3. V was trimmed by 8 bases and J by 0 bases, leaving 23 bases between them. For the CDR3, the DNA is TGTGCCAGCCGATCCACCCCCACCGGGCTGAGCTCCTACGAGCAGTACTTC. It encodes CASRSTPTGLSSYEQYF.

This clonotype was seen ten or more times. The V gene is TRBV27, the J gene TRBJ1-6, with unresolved D. The CDR3 totals 11 residues. Germline CDR1 MNHEY, CDR2 SMNVEV (reference sequence). V was cut by 3 bases and J by 15 bases, with 9 bases left in between. CDR3 DNA sequence: TGTGCCAGCAGTTTCGGCGGGGACCTCCACTTT. It yields the protein CASSFGGDLHF.

In this sample, this clonotype turned up a few times. This chain uses TRBV15 with TRBJ2-3; D perhaps matches TRBD2 (5 bases). This CDR3 has 13 amino acids. The germline CDR1 and CDR2 sequences are LNHNV and YYDKDF (reference sequence). V gave up 0 bases and J gave up 9 bases, with 10 bases separating them. The CDR3 coding sequence is TGTGCCACCAGCAGAGATCGCGAGGGCACGCAGTATTTT. This gives the protein CATSRDREGTQYF.

The chain uses TRBV13 and TRBJ2-3, with TRBD1 identical over 7 bases. The CDR3 has 18 amino acids. Germline V CDR1 and CDR2: PRHDT, FYEKMQ (reference sequence). V trimming: 0 bases; J trimming: 0 bases; junction bases outside the gene matches: 9. The CDR3 DNA follows: TGTGCCAGCAGCTTAGGCCTTGCCGGGACAGCGAGCACAGATACGCAGTATTTT. This sequence encodes CASSLGLAGTASTDTQYF.

This clonotype was picked up a small number of times. J is TRBJ1-2 and V is TRBV28, with 7 positions matching TRBD1. The V gene end was trimmed by 5 bases and the J gene end by 10 bases; junction bases not matched to a gene: 7. Germline V gene lookup returns CDR1 MDHEN and CDR2 SYDVKM. The CDR3 runs 12 residues. The CDR3 sequence is CASSPTQGHYTF. CDR3 nucleotides: TGTGCCAGCAGTCCGACACAGGGGCACTACACCTTC.

V usage is TRBV4-1 and J usage is TRBJ2-2; the D gene is possibly TRBD1 (6 bases). The CDR3 has 16 residues. Germline V gives CDR1 MGHRA, CDR2 YSYEKL. Trimming took 4 bases from V and 0 from J, leaving 12 bases between them. CDR3: CASSRERDTNTGELFF. The CDR3 nucleotides read TGCGCCAGCAGCCGGGAACGGGACACGAACACCGGGGAGCTGTTTTTT.

Notes on this clonotype: Germline is not matched at one junction end, which may reflect a read error. The chain joins TRBV27 to TRBJ2-7, with 9 bases aligning to TRBD1. The CDR3 totals 15 residues. The germline V gene has CDR1 MNHEY and CDR2 SMNVEV (reference sequence). CDR3 sequence reads: CASSLSRDRVYEQYF. CDR3 coding DNA: TGTGCCAGCAGTCTATCACGGGACAGGGTTTACGAGCAGTACTTC.